This T cell receptor beta chain was observed in a study of T cell repertoires in cytomegalovirus infection (dated by TCRdb to about 2019). About the full investigation: Donor HLA type was relevant to the analysis, because carriage of CMV infection together with the matching HLA type was indicated by public TCR beta signatures. Results the study describes overall, beyond this receptor: In the ex vivo response, HLA-C-restricted CMV-specific TCR beta clonotypes were dominant, and in two of eight donors the single most frequent clonotype came from this HLA-C-restricted group. In both this cohort and an independent cohort of 300 to 450 donors, the cumulative frequency of public TCR beta family members distinguished carriers of CMV infection plus the relevant HLA type.

The sample was run on an Illumina HiSeq 1500. Clones were called with MiXCR by TCRdb after fastp trimmed the public reads at Q25, and only in-frame beta chains were retained. Each entry is one CDR3 protein sequence, shown with its most common DNA and genes. The table for this sample lists 200,000 to 300,000 distinct CDR3 sequences; roughly 9.1% of them were counted only once. The top ten clones comprise over 12% of the sample. This clonotype occurred many times. Its target antigen remains unknown. No per-base quality is available; no much larger clone lies one base away. Between the V and J ends, shortened by 3 bases and 3 bases respectively, the junction contains 9 bases. The germline V gene encodes CDR1 DFQATT and CDR2 SNEGSKA (reference sequence). From the cysteine up to the phenylalanine, the CDR3 has a length of 12 residues. CDR3 DNA only is kept here, 36 bases in frame from base 1.

The sequence links TRBV20-1 to TRBJ2-7; the D gene cannot be named for sure. The specimen sequenced was PBMCs. This TCR derives from a human donor in good health (CMV status not recorded). Some clones in this sample may be carry-over from other donors' samples. CDR3 region: CSASGGGYEQYF. The nucleotides are TGCAGTGCTAGCGGCGGTGGCTACGAGCAGTACTTC.